One and the same sample provided the 29 T cell receptor beta chains below, sequenced in a study of vaccination and CD4 T cells after COVID-19 (dated by TCRdb to the early 2020s). These receptors lack a known antigen. The sample's treatment or condition, from its label and the paper: roughly ten-day PBMC culture with coronavirus spike peptide pools or control peptides (ViraFEST assay). Library preparation was by PCR. The sequencing machine was an Illumina iSeq 100. TCR sequencing of DNA from cultured CD4+ T cells used the Oncomine TCR Beta short-read assay at the Johns Hopkins FTIC core. Using fastp trimming at Q25 and MiXCR clonotype assembly, TCRdb reanalyzed the public sequencing data and kept in-frame beta chains. Rows merge per CDR3 protein into single entries with the most common DNA and genes. This sample has just under 20,000 distinct CDR3 sequences in its table, and 40% to 50% of those were observed once. The ten largest clonotypes hold about 4% of the sample.

The sequenced sample was CD4+ T cells from blood, cultured in vitro, obtained before SARS-CoV-2 vaccination. Receptors were obtained from a human donor who had recovered from COVID-19.

The CDR3 region is CASTRDSRSYNEQFF. CDR3 DNA: TGTGCCAGCACCCGGGACAGCCGCTCCTACAATGAGCAGTTCTTC. This chain joins TRBV12-3 or TRBV12-4 and TRBJ2-1; TRBD1 matches 7 bases. J lost 0 bases, V lost 7 bases, and 6 bases had no gene match. The CDR3 loop spans 15 amino acids.

In DNA, the CDR3 is TGTGCCAGCAGAGGGGACCTAGGGGCCGGGACCCAGTACTTC. This gives the protein CASRGDLGAGTQYF. The J gene is TRBJ2-5, the V gene TRBV2, with D possibly called TRBD1 or TRBD2 (5 bases each). The CDR3 has 14 amino acids. The germline CDR1 and CDR2 sequences are SNHLY and FYNNEI. Trimming shortened V by 6 bases and J by 7 bases, and 18 bases separated the two germline ends.

This chain links TRBV7-8 with TRBJ2-7; TRBD2 aligns across 8 bases. Germline V gene lookup returns CDR1 SGHVS and CDR2 FQNEAQ. The CDR3 totals 17 residues. Trimming removed 0 bases from V and 2 bases from J; junction bases left unmatched: 9. The CDR3 spells CASSLAILADVPYEQYF. The CDR3 nucleotides read TGTGCCAGCAGCTTAGCTATACTAGCGGACGTACCCTACGAGCAGTACTTC.

The chain combines TRBV19 with TRBJ2-6, with a possible D match to TRBD1 (5 bases). This CDR3 spans 15 amino acids. Germline assignment: CDR1 LNHDA and CDR2 SQIVND (reference sequence). V was clipped by 4 bases and J by 3 bases, with 10 bases between them. CDR3 sequence: CASSSQGYGANVLTF. For the CDR3, the DNA is TGTGCCAGTAGTAGTCAGGGATATGGGGCCAACGTCCTGACTTTC. The entire variable domain, with the rest obtained from reference TRBV19 and TRBJ2-6, is as follows: DGGITQSPKYLFRKEGQNVTLSCEQNLNHDAMYWYRQDPGQGLRLIYYSQIVNDFQKGDIAEGYSVSREKKESFPLTVTSAQKNPTAFYLCASSSQGYGANVLTFGAGSRLTVL.

The CDR3 here is CASKLAARETQYF. Written as DNA, the CDR3 is TGTGCCAGCAAACTAGCGGCCAGGGAGACCCAGTACTTC. This chain links TRBV7-8 with TRBJ2-5; TRBD2 aligns across 8 bases. The CDR3 extends over 13 amino acids. Germline V gene sequence: CDR1 SGHVS, CDR2 FQNEAQ. The ends lost 7 bases at V and 5 bases at J; junction bases unmatched: 6.

The sample holds a few counts of this clonotype. The genes are TRBV20-1 and TRBJ2-5; a weak D match, TRBD1 (6 bases). This CDR3 comprises 15 residues. The germline V gene has CDR1 DFQATT and CDR2 SNEGSKA (reference sequence). The V end was cut by 3 bases, the J end by 5 bases, with 19 bases between. CDR3 sequence reads: CSAREGQPPLETQYF. The CDR3 region has the DNA TGCAGTGCTAGGGAAGGACAGCCCCCTCTGGAGACCCAGTACTTC.

V usage is TRBV28 and J usage is TRBJ2-3; a weak D match, TRBD1 (6 bases). Trimming took 8 bases from V and 1 from J, leaving 19 bases between them. CDR3 size: 16 residues. The V gene's germline CDR1 is MDHEN and CDR2 SYDVKM. The CDR3 region is CASGQTGLTGTDTQYF. The CDR3 DNA reads TGTGCCAGCGGTCAAACAGGGTTAACGGGCACAGATACGCAGTATTTT.

The chain uses TRBV7-9 and TRBJ2-4; 12 nucleotides match TRBD1. V trimming: 1 base; J trimming: 8 bases; junction bases outside the gene matches: 6. Per germline, CDR1 SEHNR and CDR2 FQNEAQ (reference sequence). This CDR3 comprises 16 residues. CDR3 nucleotide sequence: TGTGCCAGCAGCTTAGGGGACAGGGGGCGGAGAGACATTCAGTACTTC. Its protein is CASSLGDRGRRDIQYF.

This clonotype was counted only a few times. The rearrangement links TRBV6-5 to TRBJ1-5; 10 bases match TRBD1. The CDR3 consists of 16 residues. Germline V gene sequence: CDR1 MNHEY, CDR2 SVGAGI. The J segment lost 3 bases and the V segment lost 2 bases, leaving 4 bases of the junction unmatched. The CDR3 nucleotides are TGTGCCAGCAGTTACACAGGGACAGGGGACAATCAGCCCCAGCATTTT. It translates to CASSYTGTGDNQPQHF.

This chain links TRBV6-5 with TRBJ2-2, with 8 bases lining up with TRBD1. This CDR3 spans 14 amino acids. Looked up from germline, CDR1 is MNHEY and CDR2 is SVGAGI. The ends lost 4 bases at V and 6 bases at J; junction bases unmatched: 4. CDR3 protein: CASSFDRGAGELFF. As DNA, the CDR3 is TGTGCCAGCAGTTTCGACAGGGGCGCCGGGGAGCTGTTTTTT.

This chain links TRBV7-2 with TRBJ2-5; TRBD2 matches at 10 bases. The ends lost 5 bases at V and 6 bases at J; junction bases unmatched: 6. Germline V gene data show CDR1 as SGHTA and CDR2 as FQGNSA. This CDR3 spans 14 amino acids. The CDR3 protein is CASSTSGTGQTQYF. The CDR3 DNA is TGTGCCAGCAGCACTAGCGGGACAGGACAGACCCAGTACTTC.

In its sample, this clonotype was seen once. The chain joins TRBV6-2 or TRBV6-3 to TRBJ2-7; perhaps TRBD1 as D (5 bases). Trimming removed 4 bases from V and 5 bases from J, with 15 bases in between. This CDR3 is built from 14 residues. The germline V gene encodes CDR1 MNHEY and CDR2 SVGEGT. The chain's CDR3 is CASSFSRVGDEQYF. DNA for the CDR3: TGTGCCAGCAGTTTCTCCAGGGTAGGAGACGAGCAGTACTTC.

This clonotype has only a few counts. The chain uses TRBV11-3 and TRBJ2-5; the D gene is possibly TRBD1 (6 bases). V was trimmed by 1 base and J by 5 bases, leaving 14 bases between them. This CDR3 has 15 residues. The V gene's germline CDR1 is SGHNT and CDR2 YENEEA. CDR3 DNA: TGTGCCAGCAGCTTAGGGGGGCAGTTCGCGGAGACCCAGTACTTC. As protein: CASSLGGQFAETQYF.

This clonotype was seen only a few times. The chain recombines TRBV6-2 or TRBV6-3 with TRBJ2-1; TRBD2 agrees at 9 bases. Germline CDR1 reads MNHEY; CDR2 reads SVGEGT. V shed 5 bases, J shed 6 bases, and the junction held 8 bases outside the gene matches. The CDR3 sequence is 15 residues long. CDR3 region: CASSTTGLAINEQFF. CDR3 in DNA: TGTGCCAGCAGTACCACGGGACTAGCAATCAATGAGCAGTTCTTC.

CDR3 sequence reads: CASSYLGLAEIQETQYF. Here the CDR3 DNA reads TGTGCCAGCAGTTACTTAGGACTAGCGGAGATACAAGAGACCCAGTACTTC. The chain is built from TRBV6-2 or TRBV6-3 and TRBJ2-5, with 10 bases fitting TRBD2. The CDR3 is 17 amino acids. Germline loops: CDR1 MNHEY, CDR2 SVGEGT. V was pared by 1 base and J by 2 bases, with 7 bases of the junction left unmatched.

The CDR3 coding sequence is TGTGCCAGCAGTTCGGGACTAGCCCCTCCGTACAATGAGCAGTTCTTC. Amino acid sequence: CASSSGLAPPYNEQFF. The gene calls are TRBV27 and TRBJ2-1, with 9 bases identical to TRBD2. The CDR3 contains 16 residues. CDR1 is MNHEY and CDR2 is SMNVEV in the germline V gene (reference sequence). Trimming at V came to 4 bases and at J to 4 bases, leaving 8 bases not matched to a gene.

This chain connects TRBV19 to TRBJ2-5; the match to TRBD1 covers 8 bases. The CDR3 totals 14 residues. The V segment lost 6 bases and the J segment 1 base; nucleotides outside the gene matches: 4. Germline V gene data show CDR1 as LNHDA and CDR2 as SQIVND (reference sequence). CDR3 in DNA: TGTGCCAGTAGCGACAGGGGAGGCCAAGAGACCCAGTACTTC. Protein product: CASSDRGGQETQYF. The variable domain in full, with the rest retrieved from reference TRBV19 and TRBJ2-5, is DGGITQSPKYLFRKEGQNVTLSCEQNLNHDAMYWYRQDPGQGLRLIYYSQIVNDFQKGDIAEGYSVSREKKESFPLTVTSAQKNPTAFYLCASSDRGGQETQYFGPGTRLLVL.

The V and J genes are TRBV2 and TRBJ2-5, with a weak D call TRBD2 (6 bases). Germline V gene sequence: CDR1 SNHLY, CDR2 FYNNEI. The CDR3 covers 15 residues. Trimming left V 5 bases short and J 0 bases short, with 13 bases between. The CDR3 nucleotides read TGTGCCAGCAGTACTCCCCGGGACTACCAAGAGACCCAGTACTTC. The encoded protein is CASSTPRDYQETQYF.

This clonotype appeared a few times. V and J are TRBV20-1 and TRBJ1-2; a weak D match, TRBD1 (5 bases). Trimming removed 1 base from V and 8 bases from J, with 14 bases in between. The CDR3 is made up of 13 amino acids. CDR1 is DFQATT and CDR2 is SNEGSKA in the germline V gene (reference sequence). The CDR3 loop is CSARGQMLWGYTF. CDR3 sequence (DNA): TGCAGTGCTAGAGGACAGATGTTATGGGGCTACACCTTC.

The chain carries TRBV6-4 and TRBJ1-1, with no clear D. The CDR3 is 15 residues long. Looked up from germline, CDR1 is MRHNA and CDR2 is SNTAGT. V lost 2 bases, J lost 1 base, and 11 bases lay in between. The CDR3: CASSDKARGNTEAFF. CDR3 nucleotide sequence: TGTGCCAGCAGTGACAAGGCCCGGGGGAACACTGAAGCTTTCTTT.

A few counts support this clonotype. This chain joins TRBV6-5 and TRBJ1-2, with D maybe TRBD1 (5 bases). The CDR3 is 16 residues long. CDR1 and CDR2 from the germline V gene are MNHEY and SVGAGI. V lost 2 bases to trimming and J lost 6 bases, with 19 bases between them. CDR3 region: CASSYTPSFGGNGYTF. The CDR3 nucleotides are TGTGCCAGCAGTTACACCCCCAGCTTCGGGGGGAATGGCTACACCTTC.

The rearrangement joins TRBV9 to TRBJ2-3; 11 nucleotides match TRBD2. V lost 3 bases to trimming and J lost 7 bases; unmatched junction nucleotides: 16. The CDR3 spans 18 residues. CDR1 is SGDLS and CDR2 is YYNGEE in the germline V gene. CDR3: CASSATSQTSGSSNTQYF. DNA of the CDR3: TGTGCCAGCAGCGCCACATCCCAAACTAGCGGGAGTTCAAATACGCAGTATTTT.

This clonotype was seen only a few times. V usage is TRBV19 and J usage is TRBJ1-2; tentatively, D is TRBD1 (5 bases). V lost 3 bases to trimming and J lost 4 bases, with 9 bases between them. The CDR3 is 13 residues long. Germline CDR1 reads LNHDA; CDR2 reads SQIVND (reference sequence). The CDR3 bases are TGTGCCAGTAGTATGGGGGTCCGCTATGGCTACACCTTC. This translates into CASSMGVRYGYTF.

The CDR3 sequence is CASNRDGDYGYTF. The CDR3 DNA reads TGCGCCAGTAACCGGGACGGAGACTATGGCTACACCTTC. The chain couples TRBV10-1 to TRBJ1-2; possibly TRBD1 for D (5 bases). V was clipped by 9 bases and J by 3 bases, with 14 bases between them. Germline values: CDR1 WNHNN, CDR2 SYGVQD (reference sequence). This CDR3 is built from 13 residues.

The chain has TRBV5-4 and TRBJ1-4, with a tentative D call TRBD1 (5 bases). The CDR3 is 15 amino acids. Germline V gives CDR1 SGHNT, CDR2 YYREEE (reference sequence). The V and J ends lost 4 bases and 3 bases respectively, with 13 bases between them. The CDR3 protein is CASSVYRSPNEKLFF. The CDR3 nucleotides are TGTGCCAGCAGCGTCTACAGGAGTCCTAATGAAAAACTGTTTTTT. The whole variable domain, remainder taken from reference TRBV5-4 and TRBJ1-4, is ETGVTQSPTHLIKTRGQQVTLRCSSQSGHNTVSWYQQALGQGPQFIFQYYREEENGRGNFPPRFSGLQFPNYSSELNVNALELDDSALYLCASSVYRSPNEKLFFGSGTQLSVL.

The chain is built from TRBV7-8 and TRBJ1-2; TRBD1 might be the D (5 bases). The CDR3 has 15 residues. Germline CDR1 SGHVS, CDR2 FQNEAQ. The germline V and J ends were trimmed by 5 bases and 5 bases, with 18 bases remaining between them. The CDR3 protein is CASSGGTEREYGYTF. The CDR3 DNA reads TGTGCCAGCAGCGGAGGGACGGAGAGAGAATATGGCTACACCTTC.

The chain links TRBV12-3 or TRBV12-4 to TRBJ1-2; 7 bases match TRBD1. The ends lost 5 bases at V and 4 bases at J; junction bases unmatched: 7. This CDR3 region has 14 residues. CDR3 sequence: CASSEYGTAYGYTF. In DNA, the CDR3 is TGTGCCAGCAGTGAATATGGGACAGCCTATGGCTACACCTTC.

The V and J genes are TRBV6-1 and TRBJ1-6; D is perhaps TRBD1 (5 bases). This CDR3 contains 15 residues. V gave up 7 bases and J gave up 5 bases, with 15 bases separating them. Germline assignment: CDR1 MNHNS and CDR2 SASEGT. CDR3 sequence: CASKERRGHNSPLHF. CDR3 DNA sequence: TGTGCCAGCAAGGAGAGGAGGGGCCATAATTCACCCCTCCACTTT.

In this sample, this clonotype turned up a few times. The V call is TRBV7-2, the J call TRBJ2-7; D remains unclear. The CDR3 runs to 13 residues. V was cut by 2 bases and J by 7 bases, with 12 bases left in between. The germline CDR1 and CDR2 sequences are SGHTA and FQGNSA. DNA for the CDR3: TGTGCCAGCAGCTTACCCGAGCTGCAAGAGCAGTACTTC. This codes for CASSLPELQEQYF.